Listed below are T cell receptor beta chains from one sample, sequenced in a study of T cell responses to AZD1222 COVID-19 vaccine. Measured with immunoSEQ multiplex PCR; TCRdb has only the in-frame clones, and not every one. The sample has more than 110,000 clones; about 88% are singletons. The specimen comprised peripheral blood, sampled 28 days after the second AZD1222 dose. Receptors were obtained from an adult who received the AZD1222 COVID-19 vaccine. Each CDR3 is given with its conserved first and last residue. D genes are given only for firm matches. Expanded clones are given a class, and other clones once, few, many or no size at all.

>15|TRBV7-2|TRBJ2-5|NA|TRBD2
TGTGCCAGCAGCTTAACTAGCGGGAGTGGGGAGACCCAGTACTTC
CASSLTSGSGETQYF
>12|TRBV5-1|TRBJ1-2|NA|NA
TGCGCCAGCAGCGAACAGGGAAATGGCTACACCTTC
CASSEQGNGYTF
>14|TRBV5-1|TRBJ1-2|NA|NA
TGCGCCAGCAGCTTGCAGGGTTTGTCCTATGGCTACACCTTC
CASSLQGLSYGYTF
>14|TRBV7-3|TRBJ2-7|NA|NA
TGTGCCAGCAGCGTCGTAGGGGAGGCAGGCGAGCAGTACTTC
CASSVVGEAGEQYF
>14|TRBV11-3|TRBJ2-3|medium-sized|NA
TGTGCCAGCAGCCTGACGGGAAGCACAGATACGCAGTATTTT
CASSLTGSTDTQYF
>12|TRBV27|TRBJ1-2|NA|NA
TGTGCCAGCAGCCCCCTCGGGGGAGGCTACACCTTC
CASSPLGGGYTF
>19|TRBV6-4|TRBJ1-6|few|NA
TGTGCCAGCAGTGAGACCCCTTACCTGGGAGGGTCCTATAATTCACCCCTCCACTTT
CASSETPYLGGSYNSPLHF
>14|TRBV5-1|TRBJ2-7|NA|NA
TGCGCCAGCAGCGTTGAGGGGGGTAACTACGAGCAGTACTTC
CASSVEGGNYEQYF
>15|TRBV7-3|TRBJ1-1|NA|NA
TGTGCCAGCAGCTTAACCCCTTTAGAGAACACTGAAGCTTTCTTT
CASSLTPLENTEAFF
>11|TRBV28|TRBJ2-5|NA|NA
TGTGCCAGCAGCGGGGGACAGACCCAGTACTTC
CASSGGQTQYF
>12|TRBV30|TRBJ2-3|NA|TRBD2
TGTGCCTGTAGCGGGACTCGGGATACGCAGTATTTT
CACSGTRDTQYF
>16|TRBV4-1|TRBJ1-3|NA|NA
TGCGCCAGCAGCCAAGAAATGGGGAGCTCTGGAAACACCATATATTTT
CASSQEMGSSGNTIYF
>18|TRBV18|TRBJ2-1|NA|TRBD2
TGTGCCAGCTCACCAGGGACTAGCGGGAGTGTCACATACAATGAGCAGTTCTTC
CASSPGTSGSVTYNEQFF
>17|TRBV3-1/TRBV3-2|TRBJ1-1|NA|TRBD1
TGTGCCAGCAGCCGAAAAACAAACAGGGGGATGAACACTGAAGCTTTCTTT
CASSRKTNRGMNTEAFF
>13|TRBV5-1|TRBJ2-5|NA|NA
TGCGCCAGCAGCTTGTCGCAGCGAGAGACCCAGTACTTC
CASSLSQRETQYF
>14|TRBV28|TRBJ2-1|NA|TRBD2
TGTGCCAGCAGTTTGCCTAGCGGATACAATGAGCAGTTCTTC
CASSLPSGYNEQFF
>14|TRBV19|TRBJ2-3|NA|NA
TGTGCCAGTAGTCCCCGTCGTACCACAGATACGCAGTATTTT
CASSPRRTTDTQYF
>15|TRBV5-5|TRBJ2-1|NA|NA
TGTGCCAGCAGTATAAGGCAAAGTTCCTACAATGAGCAGTTCTTC
CASSIRQSSYNEQFF
>11|TRBV12-3/TRBV12-4|TRBJ2-7|NA|NA
TGTGCCAGCAGTCCCGAATACGAGCAGTACTTC
CASSPEYEQYF
>15|TRBV9|TRBJ1-3|NA|NA
TGTGCCAGCAGCGTAGGGACAGTTTCTGGAAACACCATATATTTT
CASSVGTVSGNTIYF
>12|TRBV28|TRBJ2-1|NA|TRBD2
TGTGCACTAGCGGGGGCAGGGGATGAGCAGTTCTTC
CALAGAGDEQFF
>14|TRBV6-6|TRBJ1-1|NA|NA
TGTGCCAGCAGCCGCGACAGGACCAACACTGAAGCTTTCTTT
CASSRDRTNTEAFF
>15|TRBV18|TRBJ2-7|NA|TRBD2
TGTGCCAGCTCACCAGGAAGCGGGATTAACTACGAGCAGTACTTC
CASSPGSGINYEQYF
>13|TRBV29-1|TRBJ2-7|NA|TRBD1
TGCAGCGCCGCGGACAGGCCCCCCTACGAGCAGTACTTC
CSAADRPPYEQYF
>15|TRBV4-3|TRBJ2-7|NA|TRBD1
TGCGCCAGCAGCCAAGACCCAGGGGGCTCCTACGAGCAGTACTTC
CASSQDPGGSYEQYF
>14|TRBV21-1|TRBJ1-3|NA|NA
TGTGCCAGCAGCAAAGAGGACTCTGGAAACACCATATATTTT
CASSKEDSGNTIYF
>16|TRBV28|TRBJ1-6|NA|NA
TGTGCCAGCACGCGGCTGTTGGGACCGAGTAATTCACCCCTCCACTTT
CASTRLLGPSNSPLHF
>16|TRBV4-2|TRBJ2-1|NA|NA
TGTGCCAGCAGCCAAGGCGGTAGGGGGGTAATAGATGAGCAGTTCTTC
CASSQGGRGVIDEQFF
>16|TRBV19|TRBJ1-5|NA|TRBD1
TGTGCCAGTAGTATTTCAAGGGGGCGAGGCAATCAGCCCCAGCATTTT
CASSISRGRGNQPQHF
>12|TRBV14|TRBJ2-5|NA|NA
TGTGCCAGCAGCGCGTTCCAAGAGACCCAGTACTTC
CASSAFQETQYF
>13|TRBV28|TRBJ1-5|NA|TRBD1
TGTGCCAGCAGTTGGACAGGGACTCAGCCCCAGCATTTT
CASSWTGTQPQHF
>12|TRBV27|TRBJ1-6|medium-sized|NA
TGTGCCAGCAGTTTTCAAGGGGTCCCCCTCCACTTT
CASSFQGVPLHF
>15|TRBV10-3|TRBJ2-5|NA|TRBD2
TGTGCCATCAGTGAGGTAGCGGGGCGCAAAGAGACCCAGTACTTC
CAISEVAGRKETQYF
>13|TRBV28|TRBJ1-2|NA|NA
TGTGCCAGCAGTGCCCTGGTGGGATATGGCTACACCTTC
CASSALVGYGYTF
>13|TRBV18|TRBJ2-1|NA|NA
TGTGCCAGCTCACCGGACCCAGCCGTAGAGCAGTTCTTC
CASSPDPAVEQFF
>13|TRBV5-6|TRBJ2-3|NA|NA
TGTGCCAGCAGCTTGGAGGTGACAGATACGCAGTATTTT
CASSLEVTDTQYF
>15|TRBV4-2|TRBJ2-3|NA|NA
TGTGCCAGCAGCCAAGTTTCCGGGAGAACAGATACGCAGTATTTT
CASSQVSGRTDTQYF
>14|TRBV25-1|TRBJ1-1|NA|TRBD1
TGTGCCAGCAGTGAGCTACAGGGGTGGACTGAAGCTTTCTTT
CASSELQGWTEAFF
>14|TRBV6-4|TRBJ2-3|NA|NA
TGTGCCAGCAGTGTACTCGCAAGCACAGATACGCAGTATTTT
CASSVLASTDTQYF
>13|TRBV3-1/TRBV3-2|TRBJ1-1|NA|NA
TGTGCCAGCAGCCAAGAAGGGGACACTGAAGCTTTCTTT
CASSQEGDTEAFF
>13|TRBV29-1|TRBJ1-1|NA|NA
TGCAGCGTTGAGGCAGGGATGAACACTGAAGCTTTCTTT
CSVEAGMNTEAFF
>16|TRBV10-3|TRBJ2-3|once|TRBD1
TGTGCCATCAGTGAGTCAGCAGGGGGCGGCACAGATACGCAGTATTTT
CAISESAGGGTDTQYF
>14|TRBV10-2|TRBJ2-3|NA|NA
TGCGCCAGCCGAGTTCCAACTTCCACAGATACGCAGTATTTT
CASRVPTSTDTQYF
>13|TRBV19|TRBJ1-6|NA|NA
TGTGCCAGTACTACCCTAGATAATTCACCCCTCCACTTT
CASTTLDNSPLHF
>16|TRBV28|TRBJ2-7|NA|NA
TGTGCCAGCAGTTTCCGCGGGACTCTCAACTCCTACGAGCAGTACTTC
CASSFRGTLNSYEQYF
>15|TRBV5-5|TRBJ2-2|NA|NA
TGTGCCAGCAGCTTGGAGGCAGTAAACACCGGGGAGCTGTTTTTT
CASSLEAVNTGELFF
>14|TRBV7-3|TRBJ1-2|few|TRBD1
TGTGCCAGCAGCTTAAGAGGACAGGGGGATGGCTACACCTTC
CASSLRGQGDGYTF
>13|TRBV19|TRBJ1-4|NA|NA
TGTGCCACCTCGGGCAGAGCTAATGAAAAACTGTTTTTT
CATSGRANEKLFF
>12|TRBV5-1|TRBJ2-1|once|NA
TGCGCCAGCAGCTGGCAGGGCGGTGAGCAGTTCTTC
CASSWQGGEQFF
>11|TRBV29-1|TRBJ1-1|few|NA
TGCAGCTCTCAGCGAGAACGTGAAGCTTTCTTT
CSSQREREAFF
>13|TRBV29-1|TRBJ1-5|NA|NA
TGCAGCGGGGGGGGCGGGAAAGGACAGCCCCAGCATTTT
CSGGGGKGQPQHF
>12|TRBV6-5|TRBJ1-6|few|NA
TGTGCCAGCAGTTACGGGAATTCACCCCTCCACTTT
CASSYGNSPLHF
>13|TRBV2|TRBJ1-5|NA|NA
TGTGCCAGCAGTGGACAGTCGTATCAGCCCCAGCATTTT
CASSGQSYQPQHF
>15|TRBV30|TRBJ1-2|NA|TRBD1
TGTGCCTGGAGTGTCCCGGGGACAGCCAACTATGGCTACACCTTC
CAWSVPGTANYGYTF
>14|TRBV15|TRBJ2-1|NA|NA
TGTGCCACCAGCTCAAGGGCGGTAGGCAATGAGCAGTTCTTC
CATSSRAVGNEQFF
>14|TRBV6-2/TRBV6-3|TRBJ2-7|NA|TRBD1
TGTGCCAGCAGTCAGGACAGGGTGGGCTACGAGCAGTACTTC
CASSQDRVGYEQYF
>17|TRBV19|TRBJ2-6|NA|NA
TGTGCCAGTACCATGGGGGATTTGCGCTCTGGGGCCAACGTCCTGACTTTC
CASTMGDLRSGANVLTF
>13|TRBV6-2/TRBV6-3|TRBJ2-1|NA|NA
TGTGCCAGCAGTTCCCAAATTGGCAATGAGCAGTTCTTC
CASSSQIGNEQFF
>18|TRBV7-3|TRBJ1-5|NA|NA
TGTGCCAGCAGCTTGTCTCAGGGTGCTTTCGGCTCCGTCCGGCCCCAGCATTTT
CASSLSQGAFGSVRPQHF
>16|TRBV18|TRBJ2-2|NA|NA
TGTGCCAGCTCCCCGGGACGGGGGACCTACACCGGGGAGCTGTTTTTT
CASSPGRGTYTGELFF